This is a list of T cell receptor beta chains from one sample in a study of OX40 agonist ivuxolimab in advanced cancers. The protocol was immunoSEQ multiplex PCR, while the TCRdb copy is restricted to in-frame clones and leaves out a portion. Of some 32,000 clones listed, roughly 84% are singletons. The sequencing here drew on CD4+ or CD8+ T cells sorted from blood, taken in a trial of the OX40 agonist ivuxolimab. The receptors were sampled from an adult with an advanced solid tumor such as melanoma, head and neck, liver or kidney cancer. The CDR3 runs from the conserved cysteine through the conserved F or W. Each record gives: D gene, J gene, V gene, clone size, CDR3 protein, CDR3 DNA. D genes are given only for firm matches. A row's size may be missing; if present it is once, few, many or a size class.

D gene: .
J gene: TRBJ2-7
V gene: TRBV28
clone size: .
CDR3 protein: CASSFPGDSYEQYF
CDR3 DNA: TGTGCCAGCAGTTTTCCGGGTGACTCCTACGAGCAGTACTTC

D gene: TRBD1
J gene: TRBJ1-2
V gene: TRBV15
clone size: .
CDR3 protein: CATSGDRGGNYGYTF
CDR3 DNA: TGTGCCACCAGCGGCGACAGGGGTGGTAACTATGGCTACACCTTC

D gene: TRBD1
J gene: TRBJ2-7
V gene: TRBV4-1
clone size: .
CDR3 protein: CASSPRQGDSYEQYF
CDR3 DNA: TGCGCCAGCAGCCCTAGACAGGGGGATTCGTACGAGCAGTACTTC

D gene: .
J gene: TRBJ1-5
V gene: TRBV15
clone size: once
CDR3 protein: CATSSDWGSNQPQHF
CDR3 DNA: TGTGCCACCAGCAGCGATTGGGGAAGCAATCAGCCCCAGCATTTT

D gene: .
J gene: TRBJ2-7
V gene: TRBV6-1
clone size: once
CDR3 protein: CASSEDRGGEQYF
CDR3 DNA: TGTGCCAGCAGTGAAGACAGGGGAGGGGAGCAGTACTTC

D gene: TRBD1
J gene: TRBJ1-3
V gene: TRBV4-1
clone size: .
CDR3 protein: CASSPGDRADTIYF
CDR3 DNA: TGCGCCAGCAGCCCCGGGGACAGGGCGGACACCATATATTTT

D gene: .
J gene: TRBJ2-1
V gene: TRBV30
clone size: once
CDR3 protein: CAWRIQGFEQFF
CDR3 DNA: TGTGCCTGGAGAATACAGGGATTTGAGCAGTTCTTC

D gene: TRBD1
J gene: TRBJ2-7
V gene: TRBV27
clone size: .
CDR3 protein: CASSLGTGGSEQYF
CDR3 DNA: TGTGCCAGCAGTTTGGGGACAGGGGGCTCCGAGCAGTACTTC

D gene: TRBD2
J gene: TRBJ2-3
V gene: TRBV6-4
clone size: .
CDR3 protein: CASRRTSGSTDTQYF
CDR3 DNA: TGTGCCAGCAGACGGACTAGCGGTAGCACAGATACGCAGTATTTT

D gene: TRBD2
J gene: TRBJ2-1
V gene: TRBV2
clone size: once
CDR3 protein: CASSQRGPFYNEQFF
CDR3 DNA: TGTGCCAGCAGCCAGCGGGGGCCCTTCTACAATGAGCAGTTCTTC

D gene: .
J gene: TRBJ1-1
V gene: TRBV18
clone size: .
CDR3 protein: CASSPPAGGGTEAFF
CDR3 DNA: TGTGCCAGCTCACCACCGGCAGGTGGGGGGACTGAAGCTTTCTTT

D gene: .
J gene: TRBJ1-2
V gene: TRBV2
clone size: .
CDR3 protein: CAFLGGGYTF
CDR3 DNA: TGTGCCTTTCTAGGAGGGGGCTACACCTTC

D gene: .
J gene: TRBJ2-1
V gene: TRBV2
clone size: .
CDR3 protein: CASSEFLARYNEQFF
CDR3 DNA: TGTGCCAGCAGTGAATTTCTAGCGCGCTACAATGAGCAGTTCTTC

D gene: .
J gene: TRBJ2-1
V gene: TRBV30
clone size: .
CDR3 protein: CAWRVGIVDEQFF
CDR3 DNA: TGTGCCTGGAGAGTTGGGATCGTCGATGAGCAGTTCTTC

D gene: TRBD1
J gene: TRBJ1-5
V gene: TRBV28
clone size: .
CDR3 protein: CASSRPGQGGNQPQHF
CDR3 DNA: TGTGCCAGCAGTCGACCGGGACAGGGCGGCAATCAGCCCCAGCATTTT

D gene: TRBD1
J gene: TRBJ1-2
V gene: TRBV27
clone size: .
CDR3 protein: CASSSTGQGSYGYTF
CDR3 DNA: TGTGCCAGCAGTTCAACGGGACAGGGGTCCTATGGCTACACCTTC

D gene: .
J gene: TRBJ2-2
V gene: TRBV30
clone size: once
CDR3 protein: CAWNLITGELFF
CDR3 DNA: TGTGCCTGGAACTTGATCACCGGGGAGCTGTTTTTT

D gene: .
J gene: TRBJ2-5
V gene: TRBV7-8
clone size: .
CDR3 protein: CASSLAETQYF
CDR3 DNA: TGTGCCAGCAGCCTAGCGGAGACCCAGTACTTC

D gene: TRBD1
J gene: TRBJ2-7
V gene: TRBV5-1
clone size: .
CDR3 protein: CASGTGPLYEQYF
CDR3 DNA: TGCGCCAGCGGGACAGGCCCTCTCTACGAGCAGTACTTC

D gene: TRBD2
J gene: TRBJ2-2
V gene: TRBV6-4
clone size: hyperexpanded
CDR3 protein: CASSPGLDNTGELFF
CDR3 DNA: TGTGCCAGCAGCCCGGGACTAGATAACACCGGGGAGCTGTTTTTT

D gene: TRBD1
J gene: TRBJ1-2
V gene: TRBV2
clone size: once
CDR3 protein: CASSLQGAYDGYTF
CDR3 DNA: TGTGCCAGCAGCCTGCAGGGGGCATACGATGGCTACACCTTC

D gene: TRBD1
J gene: TRBJ1-6
V gene: TRBV6-5
clone size: .
CDR3 protein: CASSPGQANSPLHF
CDR3 DNA: TGTGCCAGCAGCCCCGGACAGGCTAATTCACCCCTCCACTTT

D gene: .
J gene: TRBJ2-7
V gene: TRBV27
clone size: .
CDR3 protein: CASSTQAGANYEQYF
CDR3 DNA: TGTGCCAGCAGTACCCAGGCAGGCGCTAACTACGAGCAGTACTTC

D gene: .
J gene: TRBJ2-7
V gene: TRBV30
clone size: .
CDR3 protein: CAWSGRGMSSYEQYF
CDR3 DNA: TGTGCCTGGAGTGGACGGGGGATGAGCTCCTACGAGCAGTACTTC

D gene: .
J gene: TRBJ2-4
V gene: TRBV7-8
clone size: medium-sized
CDR3 protein: CASSLLGGAKNIQYF
CDR3 DNA: TGTGCCAGCAGCCTCCTGGGAGGCGCCAAAAACATTCAGTACTTC

D gene: .
J gene: TRBJ1-1
V gene: TRBV4-1
clone size: .
CDR3 protein: CASSHPNTEAFF
CDR3 DNA: TGCGCCAGCAGCCACCCTAACACTGAAGCTTTCTTT

D gene: .
J gene: TRBJ2-1
V gene: TRBV7-8
clone size: once
CDR3 protein: CASSLAVNEQFF
CDR3 DNA: TGTGCCAGCAGCTTAGCGGTCAATGAGCAGTTCTTC

D gene: TRBD1
J gene: TRBJ2-7
V gene: TRBV10-3
clone size: .
CDR3 protein: CAISARDSPYEQYF
CDR3 DNA: TGTGCCATCAGTGCCCGGGACAGTCCCTACGAGCAGTACTTC

D gene: TRBD1
J gene: TRBJ1-1
V gene: TRBV28
clone size: .
CDR3 protein: CASSFTGTGGVNTEAFF
CDR3 DNA: TGTGCCAGCAGTTTCACAGGGACAGGTGGGGTGAACACTGAAGCTTTCTTT

D gene: TRBD1
J gene: TRBJ2-7
V gene: TRBV9
clone size: .
CDR3 protein: CASSSRGNEQYF
CDR3 DNA: TGTGCCAGCAGCTCCAGGGGGAACGAGCAGTACTTC

D gene: .
J gene: TRBJ2-3
V gene: TRBV7-3
clone size: .
CDR3 protein: CASSSTSTDTQYF
CDR3 DNA: TGTGCCAGCAGCTCAACTAGCACAGATACGCAGTATTTT

D gene: TRBD2
J gene: TRBJ2-1
V gene: TRBV5-1
clone size: .
CDR3 protein: CASSPEFQGPGLAGADEQFF
CDR3 DNA: TGCGCCAGCAGCCCGGAGTTCCAGGGCCCCGGACTAGCGGGAGCAGATGAGCAGTTCTTC

D gene: .
J gene: TRBJ1-6
V gene: TRBV7-9
clone size: .
CDR3 protein: CASSQEWGFGSPLHF
CDR3 DNA: TGCGCCAGCAGCCAAGAATGGGGGTTCGGTTCACCCCTCCACTTT

D gene: TRBD1
J gene: TRBJ2-1
V gene: TRBV9
clone size: .
CDR3 protein: CASSPPRQGPTSSYNEQFF
CDR3 DNA: TGTGCCAGCAGCCCCCCCCGACAGGGCCCCACCAGCTCCTACAATGAGCAGTTCTTC

D gene: TRBD2
J gene: TRBJ2-7
V gene: TRBV19
clone size: .
CDR3 protein: CASLGTSGAYEQYF
CDR3 DNA: TGTGCCAGTCTTGGGACTAGCGGGGCCTACGAGCAGTACTTC

D gene: TRBD2
J gene: TRBJ2-3
V gene: TRBV9
clone size: .
CDR3 protein: CASSVAGAGGADTQYF
CDR3 DNA: TGTGCCAGCAGCGTAGCGGGAGCGGGAGGGGCAGATACGCAGTATTTT

D gene: .
J gene: TRBJ2-1
V gene: TRBV6-1
clone size: .
CDR3 protein: CASSEIGTSQNEQFF
CDR3 DNA: TGTGCCAGCAGTGAAATCGGAACTAGCCAGAATGAGCAGTTCTTC

D gene: TRBD2
J gene: TRBJ2-4
V gene: TRBV28
clone size: .
CDR3 protein: CASSSDYSGKGKNIQYF
CDR3 DNA: TGTGCCAGCAGTTCCGACTATAGCGGGAAAGGCAAAAACATTCAGTACTTC